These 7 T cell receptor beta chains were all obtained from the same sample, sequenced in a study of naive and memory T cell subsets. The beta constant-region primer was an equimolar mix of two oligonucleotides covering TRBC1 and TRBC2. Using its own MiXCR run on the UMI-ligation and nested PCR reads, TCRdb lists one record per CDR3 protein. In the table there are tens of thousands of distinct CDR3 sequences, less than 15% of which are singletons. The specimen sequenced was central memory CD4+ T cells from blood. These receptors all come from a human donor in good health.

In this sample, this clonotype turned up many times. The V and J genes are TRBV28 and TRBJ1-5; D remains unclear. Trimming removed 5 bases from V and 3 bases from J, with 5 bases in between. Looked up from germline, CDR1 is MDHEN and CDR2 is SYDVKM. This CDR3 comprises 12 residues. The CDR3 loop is CASSPFNQPQHF. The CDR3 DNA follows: TGTGCCAGCAGTCCCTTCAATCAGCCCCAGCATTTT.

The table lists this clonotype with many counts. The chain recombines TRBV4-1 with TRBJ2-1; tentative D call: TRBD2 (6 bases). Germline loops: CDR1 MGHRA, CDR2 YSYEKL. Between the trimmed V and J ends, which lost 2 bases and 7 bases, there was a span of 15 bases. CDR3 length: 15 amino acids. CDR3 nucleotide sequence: TGCGCCAGCAGCCAATCGGAGGGAGCCTCGAATGAGCAGTTCTTC. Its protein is CASSQSEGASNEQFF.

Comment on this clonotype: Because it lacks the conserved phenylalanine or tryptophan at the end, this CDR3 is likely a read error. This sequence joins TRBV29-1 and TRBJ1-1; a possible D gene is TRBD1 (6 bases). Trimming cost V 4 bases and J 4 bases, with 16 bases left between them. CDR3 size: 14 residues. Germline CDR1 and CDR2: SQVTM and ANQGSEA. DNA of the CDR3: TGCAGCGTTGGCTCCCGGACAGCGAGCACTGAAGCTTTCTAT. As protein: CSVGSRTASTEAFY.

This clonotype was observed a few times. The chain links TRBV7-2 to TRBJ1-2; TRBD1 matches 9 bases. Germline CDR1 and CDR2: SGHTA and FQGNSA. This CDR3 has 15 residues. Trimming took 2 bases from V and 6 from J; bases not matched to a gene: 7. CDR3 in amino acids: CASSLRRTGGHGYTF. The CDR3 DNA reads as TGTGCCAGCAGCTTACGGCGAACAGGGGGCCATGGCTACACCTTC.

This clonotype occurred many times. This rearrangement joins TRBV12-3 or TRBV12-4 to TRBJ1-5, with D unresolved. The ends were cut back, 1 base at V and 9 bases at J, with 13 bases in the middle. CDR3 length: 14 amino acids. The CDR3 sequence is CASSLGEGVRPQHF. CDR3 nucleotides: TGTGCCAGCAGTTTAGGGGAGGGTGTTCGGCCCCAGCATTTT.

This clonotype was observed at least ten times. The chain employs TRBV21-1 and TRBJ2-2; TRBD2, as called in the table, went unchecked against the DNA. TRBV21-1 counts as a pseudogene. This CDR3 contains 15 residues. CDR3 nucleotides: TGTGCCAGCAGCAATATCGGGAAGCAGGCCGGGGAGCTGTTTTTT. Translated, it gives CASSNIGKQAGELFF.

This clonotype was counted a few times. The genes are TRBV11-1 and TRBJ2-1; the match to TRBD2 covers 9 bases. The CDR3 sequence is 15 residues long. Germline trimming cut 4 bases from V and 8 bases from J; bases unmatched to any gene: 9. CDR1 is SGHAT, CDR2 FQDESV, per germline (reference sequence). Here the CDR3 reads CASSYWVAGVDEQFF. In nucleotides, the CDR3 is TGTGCCAGCAGCTACTGGGTAGCGGGAGTGGATGAGCAGTTCTTC. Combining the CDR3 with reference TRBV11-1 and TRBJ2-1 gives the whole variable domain EAEVAQSPRYKITEKSQAVAFWCDPISGHATLYWYRQILGQGPELLVQFQDESVVDDSQLPKDRFSAERLKGVDSTLKIQPAELGDSAMYLCASSYWVAGVDEQFFGPGTRLTVL.